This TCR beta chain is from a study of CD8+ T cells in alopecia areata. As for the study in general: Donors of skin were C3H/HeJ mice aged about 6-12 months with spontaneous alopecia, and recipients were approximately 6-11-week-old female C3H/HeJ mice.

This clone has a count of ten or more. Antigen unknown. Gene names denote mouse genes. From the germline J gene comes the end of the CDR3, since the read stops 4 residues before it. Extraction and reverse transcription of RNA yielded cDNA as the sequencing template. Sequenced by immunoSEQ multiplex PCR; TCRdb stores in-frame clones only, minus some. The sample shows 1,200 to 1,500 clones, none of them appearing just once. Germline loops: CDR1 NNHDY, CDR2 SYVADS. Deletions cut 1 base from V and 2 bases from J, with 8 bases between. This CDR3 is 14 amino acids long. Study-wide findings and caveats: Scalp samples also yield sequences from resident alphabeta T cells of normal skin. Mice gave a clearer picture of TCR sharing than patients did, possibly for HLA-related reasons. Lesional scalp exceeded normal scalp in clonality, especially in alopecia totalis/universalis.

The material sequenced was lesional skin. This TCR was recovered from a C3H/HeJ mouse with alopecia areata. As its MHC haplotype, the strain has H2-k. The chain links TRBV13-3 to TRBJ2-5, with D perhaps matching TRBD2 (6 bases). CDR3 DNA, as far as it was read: TGTGCCAGCAGTGATCGGGGGGTCCAAGAC. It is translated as CASSDRGVQD. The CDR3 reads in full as CASSDRGVQDTQYF. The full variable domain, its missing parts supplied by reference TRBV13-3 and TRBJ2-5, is EAAVTQSPRSKVAVTGGKVTLSCHQTNNHDYMYWYRQDTGHGLRLIHYSYVADSTEKGDIPDGYKASRPSQENFSLILELASLSQTAVYFCASSDRGVQDTQYFGPGTRLLVL.